This entry describes one T cell receptor beta chain. Trimming stripped 7 bases from V and 3 bases from J, with 16 bases between. CDR3 size: 14 residues. Germline V CDR1 and CDR2: SGHTA, FQGNSA. The data were obtained in a study of cytomegalovirus exposure and HLA in healthy donors. TCRdb's copy holds only in-frame clones and misses some; the assay was immunoSEQ multiplex PCR. The sample contains a few hundred thousand clones, just over 85% of which appear only once. The chain carries TRBV7-2 and TRBJ2-7; tentative D call: TRBD1 (5 bases). The source is a woman aged 18-29 years in good health and CMV-seronegative. The material sequenced was PBMCs. The CDR3 loop is CASTWGGSIYEQYF. CDR3 bases: TGTGCCAGCACCTGGGGCGGCTCAATCTACGAGCAGTACTTC. The complete variable domain, with remaining parts taken from reference TRBV7-2 and TRBJ2-7, reads GAGVSQSPSNKVTEKGKDVELRCDPISGHTALYWYRQSLGQGLEFLIYFQGNSAPDKSGLPSDRFSAERTGGSVSTLTIQRTQQEDSAVYLCASTWGGSIYEQYFGPGTRLTVT.